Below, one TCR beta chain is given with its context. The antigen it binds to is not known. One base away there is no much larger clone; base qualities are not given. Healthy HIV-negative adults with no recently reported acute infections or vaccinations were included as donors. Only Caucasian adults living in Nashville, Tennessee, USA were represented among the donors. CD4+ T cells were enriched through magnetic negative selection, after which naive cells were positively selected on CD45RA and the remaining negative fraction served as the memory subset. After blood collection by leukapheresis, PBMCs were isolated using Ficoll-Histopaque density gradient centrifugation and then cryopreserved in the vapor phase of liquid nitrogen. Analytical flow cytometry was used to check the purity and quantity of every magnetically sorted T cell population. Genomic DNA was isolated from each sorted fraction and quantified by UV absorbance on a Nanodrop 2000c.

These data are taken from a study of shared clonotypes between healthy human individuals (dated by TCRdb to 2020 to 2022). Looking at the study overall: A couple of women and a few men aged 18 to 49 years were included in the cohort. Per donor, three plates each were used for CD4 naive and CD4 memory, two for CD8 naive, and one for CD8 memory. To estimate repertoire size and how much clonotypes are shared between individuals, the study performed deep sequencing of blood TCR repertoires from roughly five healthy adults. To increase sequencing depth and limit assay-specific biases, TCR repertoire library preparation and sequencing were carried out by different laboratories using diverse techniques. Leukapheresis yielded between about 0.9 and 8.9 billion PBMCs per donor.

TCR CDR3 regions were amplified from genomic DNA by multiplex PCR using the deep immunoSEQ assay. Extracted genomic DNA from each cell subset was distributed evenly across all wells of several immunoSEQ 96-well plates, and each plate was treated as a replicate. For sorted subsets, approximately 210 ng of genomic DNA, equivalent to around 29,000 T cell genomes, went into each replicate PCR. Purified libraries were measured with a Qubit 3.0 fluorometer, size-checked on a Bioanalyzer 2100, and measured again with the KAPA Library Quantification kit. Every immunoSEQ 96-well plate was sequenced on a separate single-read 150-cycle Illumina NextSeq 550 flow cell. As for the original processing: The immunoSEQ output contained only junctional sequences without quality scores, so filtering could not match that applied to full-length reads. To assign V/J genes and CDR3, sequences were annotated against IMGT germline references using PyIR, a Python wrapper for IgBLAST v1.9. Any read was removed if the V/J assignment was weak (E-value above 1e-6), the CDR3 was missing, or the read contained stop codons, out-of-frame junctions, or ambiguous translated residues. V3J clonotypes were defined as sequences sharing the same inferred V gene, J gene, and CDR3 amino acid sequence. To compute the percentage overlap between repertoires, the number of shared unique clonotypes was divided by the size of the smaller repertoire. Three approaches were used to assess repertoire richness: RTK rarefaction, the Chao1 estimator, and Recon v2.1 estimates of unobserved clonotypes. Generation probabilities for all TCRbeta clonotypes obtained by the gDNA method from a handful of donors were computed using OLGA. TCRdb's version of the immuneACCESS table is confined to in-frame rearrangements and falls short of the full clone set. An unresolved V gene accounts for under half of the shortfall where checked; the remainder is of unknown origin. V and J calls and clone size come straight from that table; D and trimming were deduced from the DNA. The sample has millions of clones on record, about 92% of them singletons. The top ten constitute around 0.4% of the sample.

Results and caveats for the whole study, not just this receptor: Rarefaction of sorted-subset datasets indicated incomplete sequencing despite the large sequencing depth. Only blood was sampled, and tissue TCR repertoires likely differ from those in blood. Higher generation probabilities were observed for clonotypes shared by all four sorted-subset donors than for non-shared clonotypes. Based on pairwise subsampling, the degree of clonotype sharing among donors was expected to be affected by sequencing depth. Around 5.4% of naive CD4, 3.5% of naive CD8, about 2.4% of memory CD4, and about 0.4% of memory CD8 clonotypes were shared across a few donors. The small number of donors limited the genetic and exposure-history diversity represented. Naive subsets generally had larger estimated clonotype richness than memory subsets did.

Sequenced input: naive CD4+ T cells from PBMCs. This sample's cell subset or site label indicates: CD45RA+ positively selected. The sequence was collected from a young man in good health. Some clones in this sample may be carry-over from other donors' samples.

The CDR3 loop reads CASSTAPGTGSNYGYTF. The nucleotide sequence is given as TGCGCCAGCAGTACTGCCCCCGGGACGGGATCTAACTATGGCTACACCTTC. The chain links TRBV4-1 with TRBJ1-2; a tentative D match to TRBD1 spans 5 bases. The germline V gene supplies CDR1 MGHRA and CDR2 YSYEKL. The cysteine opens and the phenylalanine closes a CDR3 of 17 amino acids. Solely the CDR3 DNA is kept, with 51 bases framed from the first base. V and J are truncated by 6 bases and 0 bases respectively, leaving an intervening sequence of 20 bases.